The 5 T cell receptor beta chains presented below share a single source sample, sequenced in a study of PD-1 blockade in mismatch repair-deficient tumors. The time point was: roughly ten-day in vitro stimulation with candidate neoantigen peptide 2. The antigens these receptors bind are not known. The data were produced by immunoSEQ multiplex PCR, yet TCRdb's version contains in-frame clones alone and is incomplete. The sample contains more than 9,500 clones, around 86% of which appear only once. The sample in question was cells cultured in vitro, obtained from a patient treated with pembrolizumab. All receptors derive from an adult with mismatch repair-deficient cancer.

The J gene is TRBJ2-1, the V gene TRBV19; tentatively, D is TRBD2 (6 bases). Trimming took off 7 bases at V and 1 base at J, with 11 bases between the two ends. CDR3 size: 14 residues. The V gene's germline CDR1 is LNHDA and CDR2 SQIVND (reference sequence). CDR3 sequence reads: CASTTGVSYNEQFF. DNA of the CDR3: TGTGCCAGTACAACGGGAGTTTCCTACAATGAGCAGTTCTTC.

The chain couples TRBV6-1 to TRBJ2-7; D not certain. This CDR3 is built from 15 residues. V lost 1 base, J lost 2 bases, and 12 bases lay in between. CDR1 is MNHNS, CDR2 SASEGT, per germline. This CDR3 is CASSEGLNPTYEQYF. The CDR3 DNA reads as TGTGCCAGCAGTGAAGGTCTTAATCCCACCTACGAGCAGTACTTC.

The chain has TRBV19 and TRBJ1-2; D might be TRBD1 (6 bases). This CDR3 is 16 amino acids long. V shed 6 bases and J shed 2 bases, with 19 bases lying between them. CDR1 is LNHDA and CDR2 is SQIVND in the germline V gene (reference sequence). CDR3 amino acids: CASRTLEGGLNYGYTF. CDR3 sequence (DNA): TGTGCCAGTAGGACTCTAGAAGGGGGGCTAAACTATGGCTACACCTTC.

The chain carries TRBV4-1 and TRBJ2-5; 9 nucleotides agree with TRBD1. The germline gives CDR1 MGHRA, CDR2 YSYEKL. V was pared by 0 bases and J by 2 bases, with 7 bases of the junction left unmatched. This CDR3 comprises 17 residues. The CDR3 DNA is TGCGCCAGCAGCCAAGAAGAGGTCGGACAGGGGCAAGAGACCCAGTACTTC. Encoded protein: CASSQEEVGQGQETQYF.

This clone was seen once. V is TRBV7-3 and J is TRBJ2-3; 9 bases line up with TRBD2. The J segment lost 5 bases and the V segment lost 3 bases, leaving 6 bases of the junction unmatched. The V gene's germline CDR1 is SGHTA and CDR2 FQGTGA. The CDR3 is 15 residues long. CDR3 sequence (DNA): TGTGCCAGCAGCTTTAGGACTAGCGAGGGAGATACGCAGTATTTT. As protein: CASSFRTSEGDTQYF.